Each of the 3 T cell receptor gamma chains below was sequenced from the same sample in a study of intestinal T cells in coeliac disease. Genomic DNA came from ten approximately 5.2-µm formalin-fixed paraffin-embedded scrolls per case. Using about 0.2 ug of biopsy DNA, TRG was amplified with LymphoTrack primers. TCRdb reanalysed the multiplex PCR reads via CATT. Among about a thousand gamma-chain clones listed, approximately 49% were seen once. The sequencing input was a duodenal biopsy. These TCRs come from a human donor who served as a control with a normal duodenal biopsy, not a healthy volunteer.

This clone was counted between two and nine times. The chain employs TRGV8 and TRGJ1 or TRGJ2. The CDR3 has 12 residues. J was trimmed by 3 bases and V by 5 bases; bases with no gene match: 4. Germline V gene sequence: CDR1 VENAVY, CDR2 YDSYNSRV. Written as DNA, the CDR3 is TGTGCCACCTGGGCCTTTTATTATAAGAAACTCTTT. Its translation: CATWAFYYKKLF.

This clone was found a few times. The protein given by TCRdb reflects a much larger clone and differs at residue 5 from this DNA's translation, likely from a read error; the protein shown is the DNA's translation. The chain is built from TRGV3 and TRGJ1 or TRGJ2. Germline CDR1 VTNTFY, CDR2 YDVSTARD (reference sequence). The CDR3 runs to 12 residues. Trimming cost V 9 bases and J 1 base; bases outside gene matches: 6. CDR3 DNA sequence: TGTGCCACCGCCCTAAATTATTATAAGAAACTCTTT. Translation: CATALNYYKKLF.

The chain employs TRGV10 and TRGJP1. TRGV10 carries the ORF label, with uncertain function. The junction had 20 bases not matched to a gene; V was cut back by 8 bases and J by 7 bases. The CDR3 length is 17 residues. CDR3 DNA sequence: TGTGCTGCGTGGGGAGACCCTCGAGGACCACTTGGTTGGTTCAAGATATTT. Protein product: CAAWGDPRGPLGWFKIF.